This passage covers 10 T cell receptor beta chains from one sample sequenced in a study of post-analysis software for immune sequencing data. Study findings and constraints: Included in a set of about 5 TRBV segments more frequent in patients than controls were TRBV5-6, TRBV5-1 and TRBV20-1.

Carried by the TCR beta cDNA libraries were unique molecular identifiers. TCRdb re-analysed the PCR reads in MiXCR, keeping a single row per CDR3 protein. The table lists over 700,000 distinct CDR3 sequences, 30% of them singletons, with 0.5% to 0.6% in the top ten. Their antigens are not known. Sequencing input: blood. All receptors derive from a girl under 18 with multiple sclerosis.

This clonotype was observed a few times. The chain carries TRBV12-3 or TRBV12-4 and TRBJ1-1, with 8 nucleotides matching TRBD1. The CDR3 covers 16 residues. Unmatched junction bases numbered 12, after V lost 4 bases and J lost 5 bases. CDR3 sequence reads: CASSSTGQGWVTEAFF. The CDR3 nucleotides read TGTGCCAGCAGTTCCACCGGACAGGGTTGGGTTACTGAAGCTTTCTTT.

The chain uses TRBV9 and TRBJ2-7; no firm D call. There are 13 residues in the CDR3. Germline-derived CDR1 and CDR2 are SGDLS and YYNGEE. The V end was cut by 4 bases, the J end by 6 bases, with 14 bases between. The CDR3 DNA reads TGTGCCAGCAGCTGGAAACAGTTTTCCGAGCAGTACTTC. This translates into CASSWKQFSEQYF.

This clonotype was recorded a few times. The chain joins TRBV27 to TRBJ2-5; 12 nucleotides match TRBD2. The CDR3 length is 16 residues. Germline loops: CDR1 MNHEY, CDR2 SMNVEV (reference sequence). The J segment lost 5 bases and the V segment lost 3 bases, leaving 7 bases of the junction unmatched. The DNA of the CDR3 is TGTGCCAGCAGTTTCCGACTAGCGGGAGTCGAGGAGACCCAGTACTTC. It encodes CASSFRLAGVEETQYF.

The chain links TRBV9 to TRBJ1-5; 7 bases match TRBD1. V trimming: 4 bases; J trimming: 3 bases; junction bases outside the gene matches: 4. Germline CDR1 is SGDLS and CDR2 is YYNGEE. The CDR3 loop spans 14 amino acids. CDR3 nucleotides: TGTGCCAGCAGCATGGGACAGATCAATCAGCCCCAGCATTTT. Translation gives CASSMGQINQPQHF. The full variable domain, rest sourced from reference TRBV9 and TRBJ1-5, is DSGVTQTPKHLITATGQRVTLRCSPRSGDLSVYWYQQSLDQGLQFLIQYYNGEERAKGNILERFSAQQFPDLHSELNLSSLELGDSALYFCASSMGQINQPQHFGDGTRLSIL.

The J gene is TRBJ1-2, the V gene TRBV12-3 or TRBV12-4; possible D gene TRBD1, 6 bases. Trimming cost V 2 bases and J 5 bases, with 12 bases left between them. The CDR3 is 14 amino acids. CDR3 nucleotide sequence: TGTGCCAGCAGTTTAAACACTCAGGGGTATGGCTACACCTTC. Amino acid sequence: CASSLNTQGYGYTF.

This clonotype was detected ten times or more. The genes are TRBV4-1 and TRBJ1-2; unclear D gene. Germline V CDR1 and CDR2: MGHRA, YSYEKL. The V and J ends lost 1 base and 0 bases respectively, with 6 bases between them. The CDR3 has 14 residues. In DNA, the CDR3 is TGCGCCAGCAGCCAAGGCAGAACTAACTATGGCTACACCTTC. Residues: CASSQGRTNYGYTF.

The chain uses TRBV29-1 and TRBJ2-7; TRBD2 is a possible D gene (6 bases). Germline CDR1 SQVTM, CDR2 ANQGSEA. V dropped 0 bases and J dropped 9 bases, with 12 bases sitting between them. The CDR3 is 12 residues long. CDR3 bases: TGCAGCGTTGAAGAGACCGGGAGCGGGCAGTACTTC. Translation gives CSVEETGSGQYF.

The V call is TRBV24-1, the J call TRBJ2-3; 10 positions match TRBD2. Germline CDR1 reads KGHDR; CDR2 reads SFDVKD. This CDR3 spans 17 amino acids. V was clipped by 3 bases and J by 4 bases; unmatched bases: 9. Here the CDR3 DNA reads TGTGCCACCAGTGATCCCCAGCGGGAGGGCCCCCCAGATACGCAGTATTTT. It is translated as CATSDPQREGPPDTQYF.

The chain has TRBV12-3 or TRBV12-4 and TRBJ2-3; either TRBD1 or TRBD2 may supply D (6 bases each). The V gene lost 6 bases and the J gene lost 0 bases, with 28 bases spanning the gap. The CDR3 sequence is 20 residues long. The CDR3 region is CASRSTGGRGRLHSTDTQYF. The CDR3 DNA sequence: TGTGCCAGCAGATCGACCGGGGGCAGAGGACGACTACATAGCACAGATACGCAGTATTTT.

The genes are TRBV20-1 and TRBJ1-5; D uncertain. V was cut by 2 bases and J by 3 bases, with 14 bases left in between. CDR3 length: 15 residues. From germline, CDR1 is DFQATT and CDR2 SNEGSKA (reference sequence). CDR3 residues: CSARHWGGDNQPQHF. CDR3 DNA sequence: TGCAGTGCTAGACATTGGGGTGGAGACAATCAGCCCCAGCATTTT.